The 20 T cell receptor beta chains reported below all come from one sample, sequenced in a study of T cells in Graves' hyperthyroidism and ophthalmopathy (dated by TCRdb to the late 2010s). The library was generated by multiplex PCR. Sequencing was performed on an Illumina HiSeq 2000. TCR beta CDR3 regions were amplified from RNA transcripts. A first-round RT-PCR of the TCR CDR3 used the HTBI primer set with the Qiagen OneStep RT-PCR kit. TCRdb itself trimmed the public reads at Q25 with fastp, ran MiXCR and retained productive beta chains. Identical CDR3 proteins give one entry, which carries the most common genes and DNA. Counted in this sample were nearly 750,000 distinct CDR3 sequences; roughly 32% of them appeared once. The top ten constitute around 30% of the sample. Input material: blood. Receptors originate from a woman aged 40 to 50 with Graves' hyperthyroidism.

This clonotype was observed at least ten times. The chain has TRBV2 and TRBJ2-7, with a weak D call TRBD2 (6 bases). In germline, CDR1 is SNHLY, CDR2 FYNNEI. The CDR3 runs 16 residues. Trimming left V 5 bases short and J 2 bases short, with 19 bases between. The CDR3 loop reads CASSSRRDWEAYEQYF. CDR3 nucleotide sequence: TGTGCCAGCAGTAGCCGCCGGGACTGGGAAGCCTACGAGCAGTACTTC.

This clonotype was recorded a few times. The chain is built from TRBV20-1 and TRBJ2-3, with 9 positions matching TRBD2. The germline gives CDR1 DFQATT, CDR2 SNEGSKA (reference sequence). This CDR3 spans 13 amino acids. J gave up 1 base and V 6 bases, and 2 bases lay outside the gene matches. For the CDR3, the DNA is TGCAGTGCCGAGCGGGGGGGCACAGATACGCAGTATTTT. The encoded protein is CSAERGGTDTQYF.

About this clonotype itself: The junction departs from the called germline gene at one end, perhaps through a read error. This chain joins TRBV7-6 and TRBJ2-7; TRBD1 aligns across 12 bases. This CDR3 contains 15 residues. CDR1 and CDR2 (germline): SGHVS, FNYEAQ. CDR3 sequence (DNA): TGTGCTAGCAGCTTAGGGGACAGGGGGCGATACGAGCAGTACTTC. Translating gives CASSLGDRGRYEQYF.

The CDR3 is CASSPPIAAQETQYF. CDR3 bases: TGTGCCAGCAGCCCCCCAATAGCGGCCCAAGAGACCCAGTACTTC. The chain carries TRBV7-9 and TRBJ2-5, with D possibly TRBD2 on 6 matching bases. This CDR3 has 15 residues. V was clipped by 5 bases and J by 1 base, with 14 bases between them. Germline CDR1 reads SEHNR; CDR2 reads FQNEAQ (reference sequence).

Many counts were recorded for this clonotype. The chain employs TRBV20-1 and TRBJ2-5; possibly TRBD1 for D (5 bases). From germline, CDR1 is DFQATT and CDR2 SNEGSKA (reference sequence). The length of the CDR3 is 11 residues. V lost 7 bases and J 3 bases, leaving 9 bases between the germline ends. This chain's CDR3 is CSEAREETQYF. As DNA, the CDR3 is TGCAGTGAGGCCAGGGAAGAGACCCAGTACTTC.

Details on this clonotype: A read error is possible here, since a much larger clone lies one base away. The V call is TRBV7-9, the J call TRBJ2-5; D is uncertain. The CDR3 extends over 15 amino acids. Germline V gene lookup returns CDR1 SEHNR and CDR2 FQNEAQ (reference sequence). Trimming cost V 0 bases and J 2 bases, with 10 bases left between them. The CDR3 nucleotides are TGTGCCAGCAGCTTAGCCCGGGCAGAACAAGAGACCCAGTACTTC. Its protein is CASSLARAEQETQYF.

This clonotype was seen ten or more times. The CDR3 sequence is CASSIGDNQPQHF. CDR3 sequence (DNA): TGTGCCAGTAGTATCGGTGATAATCAGCCCCAGCATTTT. The chain links TRBV19 to TRBJ1-5; no definite D call. The CDR3 has 13 residues. The germline V and J ends were trimmed by 3 bases and 4 bases, with 7 bases remaining between them. Germline lookup yields CDR1 LNHDA and CDR2 SQIVND (reference sequence).

This clonotype was seen only a few times. The chain joins TRBV7-9 to TRBJ1-1; no clear D. Trimming removed 6 bases at V and 0 bases at J, with 23 bases between. Germline assignment: CDR1 SEHNR and CDR2 FQNEAQ (reference sequence). The CDR3 is made up of 18 amino acids. The CDR3 region has the DNA TGTGCCAGCAGACCCACCCCGGGTCAGAAGCAGGTGAACACTGAAGCTTTCTTT. It is translated as CASRPTPGQKQVNTEAFF. Using reference TRBV7-9 and TRBJ1-1 for the parts outside the CDR3, the full variable domain is DTGVSQNPRHKITKRGQNVTFRCDPISEHNRLYWYRQTLGQGPEFLTYFQNEAQLEKSRLLSDRFSAERPKGSFSTLEIQRTEQGDSAMYLCASRPTPGQKQVNTEAFFGQGTRLTVV.

This clonotype was seen a few times. The V gene is TRBV6-2 or TRBV6-3, the J gene TRBJ1-2; D unclear. The CDR3 spans 16 residues. With 5 bases removed from V and 3 bases from J, the gap between germline ends came to 19 bases. CDR1 and CDR2 from the germline V gene are MNHEY and SVGEGT. The CDR3 loop reads CASSPVIGRGDYGYTF. The CDR3 DNA reads as TGTGCCAGCAGTCCGGTCATCGGACGGGGAGACTATGGCTACACCTTC.

V is TRBV11-3 and J is TRBJ1-2; 7 bases match TRBD1. The CDR3 is made up of 18 amino acids. Germline CDR1 and CDR2: SGHNT and YENEEA. CDR3 nucleotides: TGTGCTAGTGGACTTGCACCTGCCTTGGGACAGACCCACTATGGCTACACCTTC. This translates into CASGLAPALGQTHYGYTF. The full variable domain, its missing parts supplied by reference TRBV11-3 and TRBJ1-2, is EAGVVQSPRYKIIEKKQPVAFWCNPISGHNTLYWYLQNLGQGPELLIRYENEEAVDDSQLPKDRFSAERLKGVDSTLKIQPAELGDSAVYLCASGLAPALGQTHYGYTFGSGTRLTVV.

This clonotype appeared many times. Germline and junction disagree at one end, which may indicate a read error. V and J are TRBV7-7 and TRBJ2-5; 7 bases match TRBD1. The CDR3 contains 15 residues. Germline CDR1 SSHAT, CDR2 FNYEAQ (reference sequence). In DNA, the CDR3 is TGTGCTAGCAGCTCAACACAGGGGTTACTAGAGACCCAGTACTTC. Amino acid sequence: CASSSTQGLLETQYF.

The sample holds many counts of this clonotype. The rearrangement joins TRBV10-3 to TRBJ1-1; TRBD1 matches at 7 bases. Germline lookup yields CDR1 ENHRY and CDR2 SYGVKD. After removal of 5 bases from V and 6 bases from J, the junction contained 12 bases not matched to a gene. This CDR3 is built from 15 residues. Here the CDR3 reads CAISPGQTMSAEAFF. As DNA, the CDR3 is TGTGCCATCAGTCCGGGACAGACTATGTCAGCTGAAGCTTTCTTT.

The rearrangement links TRBV7-2 to TRBJ1-4, with unresolved D. Trimming shortened V by 5 bases and J by 5 bases, and 9 bases separated the two germline ends. This CDR3 has 13 residues. CDR1 and CDR2 (germline): SGHTA, FQGNSA. DNA for the CDR3: TGTGCCAGCAGCCCGCGGCTAAATGAAAAACTGTTTTTT. Translated: CASSPRLNEKLFF.

The chain uses TRBV7-8 and TRBJ2-5; 8 positions agree with TRBD1. With 5 bases clipped from V and 9 bases from J, the junction kept 14 bases outside the gene matches. Germline CDR1 is SGHVS and CDR2 is FQNEAQ. The CDR3 length is 15 residues. CDR3 nucleotides: TGTGCCAGCAGCGGACAGGGAAGGAACAATCAGCCCCAGTACTTC. Translating gives CASSGQGRNNQPQYF. Full variable domain (remainder filled in from reference TRBV7-8 and TRBJ2-5): GAGVSQSPRYKVAKRGQDVALRCDPISGHVSLFWYQQALGQGPEFLTYFQNEAQLDKSGLPSDRFFAERPEGSVSTLKIQRTQQEDSAVYLCASSGQGRNNQPQYFGPGTRLLVL.

This clonotype was picked up a small number of times. The V gene is TRBV19, the J gene TRBJ2-5; D not certain. Trimming took off 10 bases at V and 5 bases at J, with 17 bases between the two ends. CDR1 is LNHDA and CDR2 is SQIVND in the germline V gene (reference sequence). This CDR3 region has 13 residues. CDR3 region: CATLYPLGETQYF. The CDR3 DNA reads as TGTGCCACCCTATACCCATTGGGTGAGACCCAGTACTTC.

Remarks on this clonotype: A read error is likely, as this CDR3 ends without the conserved phenylalanine or tryptophan. The DNA is left out, because the CDR3 cannot be placed on it with certainty; the CDR3 is given as TCRdb lists it. The chain is built from TRBV19 and TRBJ1-2; the table names TRBD1, a call not compared with the DNA. Germline lookup yields CDR1 LNHDA and CDR2 SQIVND (reference sequence). The CDR3 sequence runs 8 residues, both termini included. The CDR3 loop is CASTGTGE.

Only a few counts were recorded for this clonotype. V usage is TRBV12-3 or TRBV12-4 and J usage is TRBJ1-2; 7 bases match TRBD1. V trimming: 5 bases; J trimming: 8 bases; junction bases outside the gene matches: 20. This CDR3 is 17 amino acids long. CDR3 loop: CASSDRGQMEVSRGYTF. The CDR3 coding sequence is TGTGCCAGCAGTGACCGGGGACAGATGGAAGTTTCTAGGGGCTACACCTTC.

The chain recombines TRBV20-1 with TRBJ1-5, with a weak D call TRBD1 (6 bases). CDR1 and CDR2 from the germline V gene are DFQATT and SNEGSKA (reference sequence). The CDR3 has 16 amino acids. V was shortened by 0 bases and J by 3 bases, with 15 bases between the two germline ends. The CDR3 region has the DNA TGCAGTGCTAGAGACCCCAGGGGATTTGTCAATCAGCCCCAGCATTTT. Its protein product is CSARDPRGFVNQPQHF.

This rearrangement joins TRBV7-2 to TRBJ1-4; unclear D gene. Germline V CDR1 and CDR2: SGHTA, FQGNSA. This CDR3 region has 19 residues. Trimming took 5 bases from V and 8 from J, leaving 30 bases between them. CDR3: CASSQGYLGVFRPQEKLFF. DNA for the CDR3: TGTGCCAGCAGCCAAGGGTATTTGGGTGTTTTTCGACCCCAAGAAAAACTGTTTTTT.

Many counts were recorded for this clonotype. This chain uses TRBV12-3 or TRBV12-4 with TRBJ1-2; 7 positions match TRBD1. V dropped 3 bases and J dropped 4; count of bases not matched to a gene: 11. The CDR3 totals 16 residues. CDR3 sequence reads: CASSFSYDRVIYGYTF. DNA for the CDR3: TGTGCCAGCAGTTTCTCTTACGACAGGGTTATCTATGGCTACACCTTC.